This entry lists 27 T cell receptor beta chains sequenced from one sample in a study of CD8 T cells in Susac syndrome. After extraction with the RNeasy kit, about 0.45 to 1 ug of the RNA was reverse transcribed using random hexamers. Via MiXCR, TCRdb re-called the immunoSEQ multiplex PCR reads, giving one row per CDR3 protein. The repertoire consists of about 120,000 distinct CDR3 sequences, with about 92% occurring once and the leading ten covering about 0.09%. Material: CD4+ T cells from PBMCs. Source of these receptors: a human donor with multiple sclerosis.

The chain has TRBV30 and TRBJ2-7, with D possibly being TRBD2 (5 bases). CDR3 length: 14 residues. Germline CDR1 and CDR2: GTSNPN and SVGIG (reference sequence). V lost 3 bases and J 6 bases, leaving 18 bases between the germline ends. The CDR3 region has the DNA TGTGCCTGGAGCCGACTACGGTCCTGGGGCGAGCAGTACTTC. Amino acid sequence: CAWSRLRSWGEQYF.

V and J are TRBV20-1 and TRBJ2-7; 11 nucleotides align to TRBD1. The CDR3 sequence is 13 residues long. V was pared by 5 bases and J by 2 bases, with 2 bases of the junction left unmatched. CDR1 and CDR2 from the germline V gene are DFQATT and SNEGSKA (reference sequence). CDR3 sequence (DNA): TGCAGTGCTGCGGGACAGGGGGCCTACGAGCAGTACTTC. Its protein product is CSAAGQGAYEQYF.

The J gene is TRBJ1-2, the V gene TRBV20-1; D is perhaps TRBD1 (5 bases). Germline assignment: CDR1 DFQATT and CDR2 SNEGSKA (reference sequence). This CDR3 comprises 13 residues. V was cut by 3 bases and J by 4 bases, with 12 bases left in between. CDR3 protein: CSARSGRVYGYTF. In DNA form, the CDR3 reads TGCAGTGCTAGGTCGGGCAGGGTCTATGGCTACACCTTC.

This chain links TRBV7-8 with TRBJ1-1; D ambiguous. This CDR3 has 13 residues. Trimming removed 5 bases at V and 2 bases at J, with 9 bases between. Germline lookup yields CDR1 SGHVS and CDR2 FQNEAQ. This chain's CDR3 is CASSPTANTEAFF. For the CDR3, the DNA is TGTGCCAGCAGCCCTACAGCAAACACTGAAGCTTTCTTT.

The J gene is TRBJ1-1, the V gene TRBV11-2, with 7 nucleotides matching TRBD1. The germline V gene encodes CDR1 SGHAT and CDR2 FQNNGV. J gave up 5 bases and V 3 bases, and 6 bases lay outside the gene matches. This CDR3 spans 14 amino acids. In DNA, the CDR3 is TGTGCCAGCAGCTTGACAGGGAGCGAGACTGAAGCTTTCTTT. This encodes CASSLTGSETEAFF.

To note about this clonotype: Sequence at one end of the junction differs from germline and may be a read error. This chain joins TRBV7-7 and TRBJ1-1, with D hard to call. Germline loops: CDR1 SSHAT, CDR2 FNYEAQ (reference sequence). The CDR3 covers 13 residues. CDR3 nucleotide sequence: TGTGCTAGCAGCCAGGCTATGAACACTGAAGCTTTCTTT. Translated: CASSQAMNTEAFF.

J is TRBJ2-3 and V is TRBV28; 11 bases fit TRBD1. The germline CDR1 and CDR2 sequences are MDHEN and SYDVKM. The ends lost 3 bases at V and 0 bases at J; junction bases unmatched: 11. The CDR3 extends over 19 amino acids. The CDR3 sequence: CASSFRTGGYKDSTDTQYF. The CDR3 nucleotides read TGTGCCAGCAGTTTCAGGACAGGGGGCTACAAGGACAGCACAGATACGCAGTATTTT.

This clonotype was detected a few times. The chain uses TRBV6-2 or TRBV6-3 and TRBJ2-4, with D unclear. The CDR3 loop spans 13 amino acids. V was cut by 5 bases and J by 5 bases, with 10 bases left in between. Germline CDR1 is MNHEY and CDR2 is SVGEGT. The CDR3, as DNA: TGTGCCAGCAGTAAACCGGGTGAAAACATTCAGTACTTC. As protein: CASSKPGENIQYF.

This chain joins TRBV3-1 and TRBJ2-7; D perhaps matches TRBD1 (6 bases). This CDR3 has 14 amino acids. V shed 6 bases and J shed 1 base, with 13 bases lying between them. The germline V gene has CDR1 LGHDT and CDR2 YNNKEL (reference sequence). This CDR3 reads CASRPSDRSYEQYF. The CDR3 nucleotides read TGTGCCAGCAGACCATCTGACAGGTCCTACGAGCAGTACTTC.

The chain is built from TRBV3-1 and TRBJ2-3; TRBD2 might be the D (6 bases). There are 12 residues in the CDR3. Germline V gene sequence: CDR1 LGHDT, CDR2 YNNKEL (reference sequence). The ends were cut back, 8 bases at V and 6 bases at J, with 12 bases in the middle. CDR3 DNA: TGTGCCAGCGGACTACTGCGGGATACGCAGTATTTT. Protein sequence: CASGLLRDTQYF.

The rearrangement uses TRBV10-3 and TRBJ2-7; D is perhaps TRBD1 or TRBD2 (6 bases each). There are 11 residues in the CDR3. Germline V gene data show CDR1 as ENHRY and CDR2 as SYGVKD. Trimming took 7 bases from V and 7 from J, leaving 11 bases between them. This CDR3 reads CAITGGGEQYF. CDR3 in DNA: TGTGCCATCACCGGGGGCGGGGAGCAGTACTTC.

The rearrangement joins TRBV9 to TRBJ2-1; D may be TRBD1 (5 bases). Germline V CDR1 and CDR2: SGDLS, YYNGEE. V shed 0 bases and J shed 7 bases, with 5 bases lying between them. This CDR3 region has 12 residues. The DNA of the CDR3 is TGTGCCAGCAGCGTAGGACAGAATGAGCAGTTCTTC. This encodes CASSVGQNEQFF.

This sequence joins TRBV28 and TRBJ1-6; no reliable D call. V was pared by 7 bases and J by 2 bases, with 12 bases between. This CDR3 spans 15 amino acids. The germline V gene has CDR1 MDHEN and CDR2 SYDVKM. The CDR3 coding sequence is TGTGCCAGCAACCCGTCCACTCCCTATAATTCACCCCTCCACTTT. Residues: CASNPSTPYNSPLHF.

The chain couples TRBV20-1 to TRBJ2-7; the D gene is possibly TRBD2 (6 bases). V was cut by 3 bases and J by 0 bases, with 12 bases left in between. This CDR3 region has 14 residues. Germline CDR1 reads DFQATT; CDR2 reads SNEGSKA (reference sequence). CDR3 DNA: TGCAGTGCTAGTCCGGGACTTCCCTCCTACGAGCAGTACTTC. Its translation is CSASPGLPSYEQYF.

V gene TRBV30 combines with J gene TRBJ1-6; D gene uncertain. Per the germline V gene, CDR1 is GTSNPN and CDR2 is SVGIG (reference sequence). There are 12 residues in the CDR3. For the CDR3, the DNA is TGTGGCGGGAGCTCCTATAATTCACCCCTCCACTTT. Its translation is CGGSSYNSPLHF.

The gene calls are TRBV11-3 and TRBJ1-6; 7 nucleotides agree with TRBD1. CDR3 length equals 13 residues. Germline V gene data show CDR1 as SGHNT and CDR2 as YENEEA. J lost 7 bases, V lost 5 bases, and 2 bases had no gene match. CDR3 residues: CASSLGGNSPLHF. The CDR3 DNA sequence: TGTGCCAGCAGCCTAGGGGGCAATTCACCCCTCCACTTT.

The chain is built from TRBV28 and TRBJ1-3; TRBD1 is a possible D gene (6 bases). V lost 2 bases to trimming and J lost 4 bases, with 9 bases between them. Germline V lookup: CDR1 MDHEN, CDR2 SYDVKM. This CDR3 is 14 amino acids long. This CDR3 reads CASSLGGQGNTIYF. In DNA form, the CDR3 reads TGTGCCAGCAGTTTAGGGGGCCAAGGAAACACCATATATTTT.

V is TRBV30 and J is TRBJ1-1; D is possibly TRBD1 (5 bases). V gave up 1 base and J gave up 9 bases, with 9 bases separating them. In germline, CDR1 is GTSNPN, CDR2 SVGIG (reference sequence). There are 11 residues in the CDR3. In nucleotides, the CDR3 is TGTGCCTGGAGTGGGGGGGGTAAAGCTTTCTTT. Translated, it gives CAWSGGGKAFF.

This clonotype was seen more than once but under ten times. The rearrangement uses TRBV29-1 and TRBJ1-2; possible D gene TRBD1, 5 bases. Germline V gene lookup returns CDR1 SQVTM and CDR2 ANQGSEA. CDR3 size: 12 residues. V gave up 4 bases and J gave up 4 bases, with 10 bases separating them. The CDR3 protein is CSVGAGGYGYTF. The CDR3 nucleotides are TGCAGCGTTGGGGCCGGGGGCTATGGCTACACCTTC. The full variable domain, its missing parts supplied by reference TRBV29-1 and TRBJ1-2, is SAVISQKPSRDICQRGTSLTIQCQVDSQVTMMFWYRQQPGQSLTLIATANQGSEATYESGFVIDKFPISRPNLTFSTLTVSNMSPEDSSIYLCSVGAGGYGYTFGSGTRLTVV.

The chain joins TRBV7-3 to TRBJ2-2, with 7 nucleotides matching TRBD1. The CDR3 consists of 14 residues. Germline CDR1 is SGHTA and CDR2 is FQGTGA. Losses at the gene ends were 5 bases for V and 7 bases for J; bases not matched to a gene: 7. This CDR3 reads CASSTSSGGGELFF. DNA for the CDR3: TGTGCCAGCAGCACATCCTCAGGGGGCGGGGAGCTGTTTTTT.

In DNA form, the CDR3 reads TGTGCCAGCAGCTCCCCCAGGCGCGGGAGGGTTGACAATGAGCAGTTCTTC. Protein sequence: CASSSPRRGRVDNEQFF. The chain is built from TRBV7-9 and TRBJ2-1, with 9 bases matching TRBD2. CDR1 SEHNR and CDR2 FQNEAQ come from the germline V gene (reference sequence). This CDR3 region has 17 residues. The J segment lost 5 bases and the V segment lost 4 bases, leaving 12 bases of the junction unmatched.

This chain connects TRBV27 to TRBJ1-2; 10 bases fit TRBD1. The germline gives CDR1 MNHEY, CDR2 SMNVEV (reference sequence). The junction had 3 bases not matched to a gene; V was cut back by 2 bases and J by 0 bases. The CDR3 covers 16 residues. In DNA, the CDR3 is TGTGCCAGCAGTTTAACGGGACAGGGGACTAACTATGGCTACACCTTC. This sequence encodes CASSLTGQGTNYGYTF.

V and J are TRBV20-1 and TRBJ2-3, with TRBD2 as a possible D gene (6 bases). From germline, CDR1 is DFQATT and CDR2 SNEGSKA (reference sequence). V was clipped by 3 bases and J by 5 bases, with 12 bases between them. The CDR3 is 13 amino acids. CDR3 in amino acids: CSARGDWGDTQYF. In DNA, the CDR3 is TGCAGTGCTAGGGGGGACTGGGGAGATACGCAGTATTTT.

The chain couples TRBV6-1 to TRBJ2-3; 10 positions match TRBD2. The CDR3 covers 17 residues. Trimming removed 6 bases from V and 8 bases from J; junction bases left unmatched: 17. Germline lookup yields CDR1 MNHNS and CDR2 SASEGT. The CDR3, as DNA: TGTGCCAGCAGCGCCGCAGCCGCAGCGGGGGGGCTCGTTACGCAGTATTTT. Translating it yields CASSAAAAAGGLVTQYF.

The gene calls are TRBV12-3 or TRBV12-4 and TRBJ1-3; D is uncertain. There are 17 residues in the CDR3. V dropped 0 bases and J dropped 0 bases, with 12 bases sitting between them. The CDR3 coding sequence is TGTGCCAGCAGTTTAGCTAGTGTCGCGAGCTCTGGAAACACCATATATTTT. This encodes CASSLASVASSGNTIYF.

The rearrangement uses TRBV27 and TRBJ1-5; D gene unclear. CDR1 MNHEY and CDR2 SMNVEV come from the germline V gene (reference sequence). The CDR3 consists of 11 residues. Trimming pared 8 bases from V and 1 base from J, leaving 3 bases between. The CDR3 sequence is CASLSNQPQHF. The CDR3 nucleotides read TGTGCCAGCCTAAGCAATCAGCCCCAGCATTTT.

The rearrangement links TRBV6-4 to TRBJ2-5, with 7 bases fitting TRBD1. This CDR3 is 15 amino acids long. From germline, CDR1 is MRHNA and CDR2 SNTAGT. Trimming at V came to 8 bases and at J to 5 bases, leaving 14 bases not matched to a gene. In DNA form, the CDR3 reads TGTGCCAGCTACCGCAGGGGGTTGTTTTTTGAGACCCAGTACTTC. It yields the protein CASYRRGLFFETQYF.